The rows below give T cell receptor beta chains drawn from one sample of a study of T cell responses to AZD1222 COVID-19 vaccine. TCRdb's copy holds only in-frame clones and misses some; the assay was immunoSEQ multiplex PCR. The sample carries 100,000 to 150,000 clones, approximately 90% recorded once. The input for sequencing was peripheral blood, taken on day 0 of AZD1222 vaccination. The receptors were gathered from an adult in good health. Each CDR3 is given with its conserved first and last residue. Each record gives: CDR3 DNA, CDR3 protein, V gene, D gene, clone size, J gene. D genes are given only for firm matches. The size field is filled for only some rows; it gives once, few, many or a size class.

CDR3 DNA: TGTGCCAGCAGCCAACCGGGACAGACTGGGGCCAACGTCCTGACTTTC
CDR3 protein: CASSQPGQTGANVLTF
V gene: TRBV3-1/TRBV3-2
D gene: TRBD1
clone size: .
J gene: TRBJ2-6

CDR3 DNA: TGTGCCAGTTCCCTGGGACTAGCGGGGGGGCCGGTGATCGGTACGCAGTATTTT
CDR3 protein: CASSLGLAGGPVIGTQYF
V gene: TRBV19
D gene: TRBD2
clone size: .
J gene: TRBJ2-3

CDR3 DNA: TGTGCCAGCAGTGTCACAGATAACACTGAAGCTTTCTTT
CDR3 protein: CASSVTDNTEAFF
V gene: TRBV6-4
D gene: .
clone size: .
J gene: TRBJ1-1

CDR3 DNA: TGTGCCAGCAGCTTGGTTGGCCGACAGTTAACCTATGGCTACACCTTC
CDR3 protein: CASSLVGRQLTYGYTF
V gene: TRBV5-4
D gene: .
clone size: .
J gene: TRBJ1-2

CDR3 DNA: TGTGCCAGCAGCCTTGGACTAGCGGGGGAGGCAGATACGCAGTATTTT
CDR3 protein: CASSLGLAGEADTQYF
V gene: TRBV3-1/TRBV3-2
D gene: TRBD2
clone size: .
J gene: TRBJ2-3

CDR3 DNA: TGTGCCAGCAGCTCCCGATTGGGAAAGGACGCTGAAGCTTTCTTT
CDR3 protein: CASSSRLGKDAEAFF
V gene: TRBV5-4
D gene: .
clone size: .
J gene: TRBJ1-1

CDR3 DNA: TGTGCCAGCAGCTTAACTGGTTCGTGGGGACTAGACTATGGCTACACCTTC
CDR3 protein: CASSLTGSWGLDYGYTF
V gene: TRBV13
D gene: .
clone size: .
J gene: TRBJ1-2

CDR3 DNA: TGTGCCAGCAGGAGAGGGCCCAACACTGAAGCTTTCTTT
CDR3 protein: CASRRGPNTEAFF
V gene: TRBV7-2
D gene: .
clone size: .
J gene: TRBJ1-1

CDR3 DNA: TGTGCCACTACCCGGGACAGGGGTTCTCTAGCCAAAAACATTCAGTACTTC
CDR3 protein: CATTRDRGSLAKNIQYF
V gene: TRBV19
D gene: TRBD1
clone size: .
J gene: TRBJ2-4

CDR3 DNA: TGTGCCTGGAGTCCAGGGCCCACAGGACCTAATCAGCCCCAGCATTTT
CDR3 protein: CAWSPGPTGPNQPQHF
V gene: TRBV30
D gene: .
clone size: once
J gene: TRBJ1-5

CDR3 DNA: TGTGCCAGCAGTTCCCCCCTTAGGGGGGGGCCGGGGTACAATGAGCAGTTCTTC
CDR3 protein: CASSSPLRGGPGYNEQFF
V gene: TRBV28
D gene: .
clone size: .
J gene: TRBJ2-1

CDR3 DNA: TGTGCCAGTAGTATCGTGGGTAGCAGCACAGATACGCAGTATTTT
CDR3 protein: CASSIVGSSTDTQYF
V gene: TRBV19
D gene: .
clone size: .
J gene: TRBJ2-3

CDR3 DNA: TGCGCCAGCAGCCAAGGGTCCCCACTAGCGGGGGGTACCTACAATGAGCAGTTCTTC
CDR3 protein: CASSQGSPLAGGTYNEQFF
V gene: TRBV4-1
D gene: TRBD2
clone size: .
J gene: TRBJ2-1

CDR3 DNA: TGTGCCAGCAGGACGGGACCAGGGGTTTACGAGCAGTACTTC
CDR3 protein: CASRTGPGVYEQYF
V gene: TRBV5-5
D gene: .
clone size: few
J gene: TRBJ2-7

CDR3 DNA: TGTGCCAGCAATGGGGGGCTGGTAGATACGCAGTATTTT
CDR3 protein: CASNGGLVDTQYF
V gene: TRBV11-2
D gene: .
clone size: .
J gene: TRBJ2-3

CDR3 DNA: TGTGCCAGCAGCCAGAAGAAGGGGACACCGCGTGATGAGCAGTACTTC
CDR3 protein: CASSQKKGTPRDEQYF
V gene: TRBV9
D gene: .
clone size: few
J gene: TRBJ2-7

CDR3 DNA: TGTGCCAGCAGCTTAGTAGCGGGGACCTACAATGAGCAGTTCTTC
CDR3 protein: CASSLVAGTYNEQFF
V gene: TRBV7-2
D gene: TRBD2
clone size: .
J gene: TRBJ2-1

CDR3 DNA: TGTGCCAGCCCCTCGCCAGGGGGTAGGGGCTACACCTTC
CDR3 protein: CASPSPGGRGYTF
V gene: TRBV28
D gene: TRBD1
clone size: .
J gene: TRBJ1-2

CDR3 DNA: TGTGCCACCAGTGGGACAGGGGCCACTGAAGCTTTCTTT
CDR3 protein: CATSGTGATEAFF
V gene: TRBV24-1
D gene: TRBD1
clone size: .
J gene: TRBJ1-1

CDR3 DNA: TGTGCCAGCAGCCCACGGAGTAGTGGAGAAAAACTGTTTTTT
CDR3 protein: CASSPRSSGEKLFF
V gene: TRBV3-1/TRBV3-2
D gene: .
clone size: .
J gene: TRBJ1-4

CDR3 DNA: TGTGCCGTAGGGGACGGGCGCGGAAACACCATATATTTT
CDR3 protein: CAVGDGRGNTIYF
V gene: TRBV30
D gene: .
clone size: .
J gene: TRBJ1-3

CDR3 DNA: TGCGCCAGCAGGCGCTGGGGGACAGGGGGCGACACCGGGGAGCTGTTTTTT
CDR3 protein: CASRRWGTGGDTGELFF
V gene: TRBV10-2
D gene: TRBD1
clone size: .
J gene: TRBJ2-2

CDR3 DNA: TGTGCCAGCAGTTACCTGACTAGCGGGGGGCACAATGAGCAGTTCTTC
CDR3 protein: CASSYLTSGGHNEQFF
V gene: TRBV6-6
D gene: TRBD2
clone size: .
J gene: TRBJ2-1

CDR3 DNA: TGTGCCATCAGTCCCGGACAGTCCCAAAAACTGTTTTTT
CDR3 protein: CAISPGQSQKLFF
V gene: TRBV10-3
D gene: .
clone size: .
J gene: TRBJ1-4

CDR3 DNA: TGTGCCAGCAGTTTACAGATGAACACTGAAGCTTTCTTT
CDR3 protein: CASSLQMNTEAFF
V gene: TRBV7-9
D gene: .
clone size: .
J gene: TRBJ1-1

CDR3 DNA: TGCAGCGTTGCCGCTAGCGGGGGAACAGATACGCAGTATTTT
CDR3 protein: CSVAASGGTDTQYF
V gene: TRBV29-1
D gene: TRBD2
clone size: .
J gene: TRBJ2-3

CDR3 DNA: TGTGCCAGCAGAAAGCGGGACGCCGAAAGGGAGCAGTACTTC
CDR3 protein: CASRKRDAEREQYF
V gene: TRBV6-5
D gene: TRBD2
clone size: .
J gene: TRBJ2-7

CDR3 DNA: TGTGCCAGTAGTCAAGGTGTTCCGCCGGGAAACACCATATATTTT
CDR3 protein: CASSQGVPPGNTIYF
V gene: TRBV19
D gene: .
clone size: .
J gene: TRBJ1-3

CDR3 DNA: TGTGCCAGCAGCTTGTTTGGGTGGGGATTCACAGATACGCAGTATTTT
CDR3 protein: CASSLFGWGFTDTQYF
V gene: TRBV5-6
D gene: .
clone size: .
J gene: TRBJ2-3

CDR3 DNA: TGTGCCAGCGGGGCCAGCCCTGGAAACACCATATATTTT
CDR3 protein: CASGASPGNTIYF
V gene: TRBV7-3
D gene: .
clone size: once
J gene: TRBJ1-3

CDR3 DNA: TGTGCCAGCAGTGTAGGCCTAGCTGGATTGGGTGAGCAGTTCTTC
CDR3 protein: CASSVGLAGLGEQFF
V gene: TRBV2
D gene: .
clone size: once
J gene: TRBJ2-1

CDR3 DNA: TGTGCCAGCCAACGGGGACCTTTTGATGGCTACACCTTC
CDR3 protein: CASQRGPFDGYTF
V gene: TRBV7-2
D gene: .
clone size: .
J gene: TRBJ1-2

CDR3 DNA: TGTGCCAGCAGTCCCTCTATAGCGGGGGGGAACAATGAGCAGTTCTTC
CDR3 protein: CASSPSIAGGNNEQFF
V gene: TRBV6-2/TRBV6-3
D gene: TRBD2
clone size: once
J gene: TRBJ2-1

CDR3 DNA: TGTGCCAGCAGTCTAACGAACAGGGGCGCAGGTGGAAACACCATATATTTT
CDR3 protein: CASSLTNRGAGGNTIYF
V gene: TRBV6-6
D gene: TRBD1
clone size: few
J gene: TRBJ1-3

CDR3 DNA: TGTGCCAGCAGCCAAGCGGGGGGAGCAGAGACCCAGTACTTC
CDR3 protein: CASSQAGGAETQYF
V gene: TRBV3-1/TRBV3-2
D gene: TRBD2
clone size: .
J gene: TRBJ2-5

CDR3 DNA: TGTGCCAGCAGCCCACAGGCGGATTTCTATGGCTACACCTTC
CDR3 protein: CASSPQADFYGYTF
V gene: TRBV7-3
D gene: .
clone size: .
J gene: TRBJ1-2

CDR3 DNA: TGTGCCAGCAGCCGGGAAGAGCGGGGGGGGCTCTCCTACGAGCAGTACTTC
CDR3 protein: CASSREERGGLSYEQYF
V gene: TRBV7-2
D gene: TRBD2
clone size: .
J gene: TRBJ2-7

CDR3 DNA: TGCGCCAGCAGCTTAGGAACAGGGCGAGGCCCCGAAGCTTTCTTT
CDR3 protein: CASSLGTGRGPEAFF
V gene: TRBV5-1
D gene: .
clone size: .
J gene: TRBJ1-1

CDR3 DNA: TGTGCCAGCAGCCAAGAGGGGGGGATTGGTCAGCCCCAGCATTTT
CDR3 protein: CASSQEGGIGQPQHF
V gene: TRBV4-2
D gene: .
clone size: .
J gene: TRBJ1-5

CDR3 DNA: TGTGCCTGGAGTTCCGGGGCAGGCTATGGCTACACCTTC
CDR3 protein: CAWSSGAGYGYTF
V gene: TRBV30
D gene: .
clone size: .
J gene: TRBJ1-2

CDR3 DNA: TGTGCCAGCAGCTCTTACCCCATGGGGCGTATCCCAGAAGGAAACACCATATATTTT
CDR3 protein: CASSSYPMGRIPEGNTIYF
V gene: TRBV7-9
D gene: .
clone size: .
J gene: TRBJ1-3